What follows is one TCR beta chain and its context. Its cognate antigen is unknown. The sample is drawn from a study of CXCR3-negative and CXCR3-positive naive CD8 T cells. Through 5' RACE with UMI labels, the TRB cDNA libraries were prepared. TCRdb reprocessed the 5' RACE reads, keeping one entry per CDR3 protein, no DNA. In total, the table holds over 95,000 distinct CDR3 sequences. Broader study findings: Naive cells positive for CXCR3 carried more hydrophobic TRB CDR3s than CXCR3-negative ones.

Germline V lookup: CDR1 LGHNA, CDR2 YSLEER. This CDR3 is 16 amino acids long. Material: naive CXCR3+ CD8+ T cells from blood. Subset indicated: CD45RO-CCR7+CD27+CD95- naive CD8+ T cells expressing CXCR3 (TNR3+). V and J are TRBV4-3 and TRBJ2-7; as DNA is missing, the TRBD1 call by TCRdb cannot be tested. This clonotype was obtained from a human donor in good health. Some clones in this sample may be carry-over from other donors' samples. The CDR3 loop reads CASSQGRGTDSYEQYF.